These 20 T cell receptor beta chains were all obtained from the same sample, sequenced in a study of breast tumors, draining lymph nodes, adjacent tissues. Breast cancer patients provided tissue from their axillary draining lymph nodes. TCRdb fed the multiplex PCR reads into MiXCR, producing one record per CDR3 protein. Of some 250,000 distinct CDR3 sequences listed, less than 35% are singletons. The sequencing sample was made of axillary lymph node tissue. These receptors came from a female donor with breast cancer. Some clones in this sample may be carry-over from other donors' samples.

This clonotype was detected ten times or more. The V call is TRBV13, the J call TRBJ1-6; D is ambiguous. This CDR3 has 15 residues. V lost 1 base and J 7 bases, leaving 11 bases between the germline ends. The V gene's germline CDR1 is PRHDT and CDR2 FYEKMQ (reference sequence). CDR3 sequence (DNA): TGTGCCAGCAGCTTAGAATCGCAGCCGAATTCACCCCTCCACTTT. Residues: CASSLESQPNSPLHF.

The rearrangement joins TRBV7-6 to TRBJ2-5, with 16 bases lining up with TRBD2. V lost 4 bases to trimming and J lost 9 bases; unmatched junction nucleotides: 11. Germline-derived CDR1 and CDR2 are SGHVS and FNYEAQ. The CDR3 has 17 amino acids. The CDR3: CASSYGTSGRAGEPQYF. As DNA, the CDR3 is TGTGCCAGCAGCTATGGGACTAGCGGGAGGGCCGGGGAGCCCCAGTACTTC.

Worth noting for this clonotype: This may come from a read error, since a much larger clone is one base off. Likely a read error: the CDR3 ends without its conserved phenylalanine or tryptophan. This chain links TRBV9 with TRBJ2-7, with D possibly being TRBD2 (5 bases). The CDR3 contains 13 residues. CDR1 and CDR2 from the germline V gene are SGDLS and YYNGEE. Trimming took 7 bases from V and 3 from J, leaving 14 bases between them. The CDR3 DNA sequence: TGTGCCAGCTCTCCGGGGAATCTCTACGAGCAGTACTCC. Translating it yields CASSPGNLYEQYS.

A note on this clonotype: Germline is not matched at one junction end, which may reflect a read error. V gene TRBV11-2 combines with J gene TRBJ2-5; tentative D call: TRBD1 (7 bases). Germline V gene data show CDR1 as SGHAT and CDR2 as FQNNGV. The CDR3 totals 17 residues. CDR3 DNA: TGTGCCAGCAGCGTAGAATCAGGGGGGAAGATACAAGAGACCCAGTACTTC. It is translated as CASSVESGGKIQETQYF.

This clonotype was seen only a few times. The J gene is TRBJ2-7, the V gene TRBV28; D possibly corresponds to TRBD1 (6 bases). Germline V CDR1 and CDR2: MDHEN, SYDVKM. V was shortened by 10 bases and J by 2 bases, with 12 bases between the two germline ends. The CDR3 is 12 residues long. CDR3 sequence: CATTDSAYEQYF. Here the CDR3 DNA reads TGTGCCACCACGGACAGTGCCTACGAGCAGTACTTC.

The chain employs TRBV6-4 and TRBJ1-5, with 8 bases identical to TRBD1. Germline CDR1 reads MRHNA; CDR2 reads SNTAGT. V lost 10 bases to trimming and J lost 0 bases; unmatched junction nucleotides: 17. The CDR3 length is 18 residues. DNA for the CDR3: TGTGCCAACACCCGACAGGGGCGTCCTATCAATAGCAATCAGCCCCAGCATTTT. Translation gives CANTRQGRPINSNQPQHF.

This clonotype was seen ten or more times. This rearrangement joins TRBV20-1 to TRBJ2-2; possible D gene TRBD1, 6 bases. This CDR3 is 13 amino acids long. Deletions cut 4 bases from V and 3 bases from J, with 9 bases between. CDR1 and CDR2 from the germline V gene are DFQATT and SNEGSKA (reference sequence). CDR3 loop: CSANRVDTGELFF. CDR3 nucleotides: TGCAGTGCTAACAGGGTGGACACCGGGGAGCTGTTTTTT.

This clonotype has ten or more counts. The V and J genes are TRBV5-8 and TRBJ1-2, with D hard to call. Germline V gene data show CDR1 as SGHTS and CDR2 as YDEGEE. There are 15 residues in the CDR3. V gave up 0 bases and J gave up 1 base, with 10 bases separating them. CDR3: CASSLAPGNNYGYTF. CDR3 DNA sequence: TGTGCCAGCAGCTTGGCGCCAGGCAATAACTATGGCTACACCTTC.

The chain employs TRBV2 and TRBJ2-3, with 9 positions matching TRBD1. CDR3 length equals 14 residues. Germline loops: CDR1 SNHLY, CDR2 FYNNEI. V trimming: 7 bases; J trimming: 4 bases; junction bases outside the gene matches: 6. The DNA of the CDR3 is TGTGCCAGCAATAGACAGGGGGGGGCAGATACGCAGTATTTT. It encodes CASNRQGGADTQYF. The full variable domain, in which reference TRBV2 and TRBJ2-3 provide the parts outside the CDR3, is EPEVTQTPSHQVTQMGQEVILRCVPISNHLYFYWYRQILGQKVEFLVSFYNNEISEKSEIFDDQFSVERPDGSNFTLKIRSTKLEDSAMYFCASNRQGGADTQYFGPGTRLTVL.

This clonotype was detected many times. V is TRBV15 and J is TRBJ2-3, with D perhaps TRBD2 (5 bases). CDR3 length: 17 amino acids. The germline CDR1 and CDR2 sequences are LNHNV and YYDKDF (reference sequence). V was clipped by 0 bases and J by 5 bases, with 18 bases between them. The chain's CDR3 is CATSREGRLTAGDTQYF. Written as DNA, the CDR3 is TGTGCCACCAGCAGAGAGGGTCGTCTTACCGCGGGAGATACGCAGTATTTT.

V and J are TRBV7-8 and TRBJ2-6, with 8 bases aligning to TRBD2. V was pared by 5 bases and J by 10 bases, with 13 bases of the junction left unmatched. Germline values: CDR1 SGHVS, CDR2 FQNEAQ. The CDR3 contains 16 residues. The CDR3 is CASSRFPIGGGNVLTF. The CDR3 bases are TGTGCCAGCAGCCGGTTCCCAATCGGGGGGGGAAACGTCCTGACTTTC. Full variable domain (outside the CDR3, taken from reference TRBV7-8 and TRBJ2-6): GAGVSQSPRYKVAKRGQDVALRCDPISGHVSLFWYQQALGQGPEFLTYFQNEAQLDKSGLPSDRFFAERPEGSVSTLKIQRTQQEDSAVYLCASSRFPIGGGNVLTFGAGSRLTVL.

The gene calls are TRBV29-1 and TRBJ2-5; 7 nucleotides align to TRBD2. The CDR3 has 12 amino acids. CDR1 is SQVTM and CDR2 is ANQGSEA in the germline V gene. V lost 6 bases, J lost 5 bases, and 6 bases stayed unmatched. The CDR3 loop reads CSVGGEYETQYF. CDR3 nucleotides: TGCAGCGTGGGGGGGGAGTACGAGACCCAGTACTTC.

As for this clonotype: At one of its ends the junction is not consistent with the germline gene, which may arise from a read error. V and J are TRBV2 and TRBJ2-3, with TRBD2 matching 8 bases. CDR1 is SNHLY, CDR2 FYNNEI, per germline. The CDR3 contains 15 residues. In nucleotides, the CDR3 is TGTGCCTGCAGTGCTGAACTAGCGGGCACAGATACGCAGTATTTT. Its protein product is CACSAELAGTDTQYF.

This clonotype was picked up one time. At one end the junction does not follow the germline gene, possibly because of a read error. The chain is built from TRBV24-1 and TRBJ2-2, with D perhaps TRBD1 or TRBD2 (5 bases each). CDR1 KGHDR and CDR2 SFDVKD come from the germline V gene. CDR3 length: 15 residues. CDR3 bases: TGTGCCACCAGTATAGGGCAGGGAAACACCGGGGAGCTGTCTTGG. Translated, it gives CATSIGQGNTGELSW.

Many counts were recorded for this clonotype. V is TRBV12-3 or TRBV12-4 and J is TRBJ1-2, with no clear D. V dropped 3 bases and J dropped 6 bases, with 11 bases sitting between them. This CDR3 has 13 residues. The CDR3 DNA reads TGTGCCAGCAGTTTTTTTTTAGTTGATGGCTACACCTTC. Translation: CASSFFLVDGYTF.

As to this clonotype: A much larger clone is a single base away; this may be a read error. The chain uses TRBV12-3 or TRBV12-4 and TRBJ2-1; TRBD2 agrees at 7 bases. The DNA end favors TRBJ2-5, so the J call may be wrong. The CDR3 is made up of 15 amino acids. CDR3 in amino acids: CASSTSDTGGETQYF. CDR3 DNA: TGTGCCAGCAGTACCTCGGACACCGGGGGGGAGACCCAGTACTTC.

This clonotype was seen many times. The rearrangement uses TRBV29-1 and TRBJ2-1; D uncertain. Per germline, CDR1 SQVTM and CDR2 ANQGSEA. The CDR3 is 11 residues long. With 7 bases removed from V and 6 bases from J, the gap between germline ends came to 10 bases. The CDR3 sequence is CSATSRNEQFF. DNA for the CDR3: TGCAGCGCCACTTCCCGCAATGAGCAGTTCTTC.

This clonotype was picked up many times. The chain has TRBV12-3 or TRBV12-4 and TRBJ2-7; 8 bases agree with TRBD2. J gave up 1 base and V 6 bases, and 5 bases lay outside the gene matches. CDR3 length: 14 residues. The CDR3 loop is CASRGAGGSYEQYF. In DNA, the CDR3 is TGTGCCAGCAGGGGGGCGGGGGGATCCTACGAGCAGTACTTC.

The chain is built from TRBV19 and TRBJ1-4, with D uncertain. The germline gives CDR1 LNHDA, CDR2 SQIVND (reference sequence). V gave up 4 bases and J gave up 10 bases, with 13 bases separating them. The CDR3 contains 13 residues. This chain's CDR3 is CASSRLAGGKLFF. As DNA, the CDR3 is TGTGCCAGTAGTAGGCTAGCGGGAGGAAAACTGTTTTTT.

A word on this clonotype: One base away lies a much larger clone, so this may be a sequencing read error. The chain carries TRBV14 and TRBJ2-7; the match to TRBD1 covers 7 bases. The CDR3 is made up of 14 amino acids. Germline V gene data show CDR1 as SGHDN and CDR2 as FVKESK. CDR3 DNA: TGTGCCAGCAGCCGAGATCTACAGGGGTTCGAGCAGTGCTTC. Its translation: CASSRDLQGFEQCF.